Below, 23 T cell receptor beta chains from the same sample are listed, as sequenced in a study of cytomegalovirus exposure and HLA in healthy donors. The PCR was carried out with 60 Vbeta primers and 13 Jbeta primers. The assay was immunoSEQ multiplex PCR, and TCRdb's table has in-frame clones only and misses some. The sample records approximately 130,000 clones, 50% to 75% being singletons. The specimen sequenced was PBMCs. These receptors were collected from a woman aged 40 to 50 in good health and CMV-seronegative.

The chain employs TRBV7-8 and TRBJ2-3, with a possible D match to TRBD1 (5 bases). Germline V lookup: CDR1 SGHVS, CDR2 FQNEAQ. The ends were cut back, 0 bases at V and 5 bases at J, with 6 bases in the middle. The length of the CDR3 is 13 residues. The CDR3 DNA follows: TGTGCCAGCAGCTTAGCGGGGCGAGATACGCAGTATTTT. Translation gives CASSLAGRDTQYF.

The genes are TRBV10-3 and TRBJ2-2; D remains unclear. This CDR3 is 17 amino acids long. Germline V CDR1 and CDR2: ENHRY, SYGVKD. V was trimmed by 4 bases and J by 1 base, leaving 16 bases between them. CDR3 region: CAISGPMTRLNTGELFF. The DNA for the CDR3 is TGTGCCATCAGTGGGCCGATGACACGATTGAACACCGGGGAGCTGTTTTTT.

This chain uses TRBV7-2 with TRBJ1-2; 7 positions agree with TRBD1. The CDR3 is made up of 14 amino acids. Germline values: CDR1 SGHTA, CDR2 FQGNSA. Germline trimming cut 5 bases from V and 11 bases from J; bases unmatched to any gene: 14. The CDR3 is CASSPDRDRPYYTF. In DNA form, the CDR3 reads TGTGCCAGCAGCCCCGACCGGGACAGACCTTATTACACCTTC. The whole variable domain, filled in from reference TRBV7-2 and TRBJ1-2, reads GAGVSQSPSNKVTEKGKDVELRCDPISGHTALYWYRQSLGQGLEFLIYFQGNSAPDKSGLPSDRFSAERTGGSVSTLTIQRTQQEDSAVYLCASSPDRDRPYYTFGSGTRLTVV.

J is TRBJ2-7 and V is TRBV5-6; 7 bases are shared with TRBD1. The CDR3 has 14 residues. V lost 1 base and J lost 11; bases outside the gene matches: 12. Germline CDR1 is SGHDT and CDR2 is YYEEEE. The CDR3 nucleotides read TGTGCCAGCAGCTTGACGAGGGGGCGCGACCGAAAGTACTTC. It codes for CASSLTRGRDRKYF.

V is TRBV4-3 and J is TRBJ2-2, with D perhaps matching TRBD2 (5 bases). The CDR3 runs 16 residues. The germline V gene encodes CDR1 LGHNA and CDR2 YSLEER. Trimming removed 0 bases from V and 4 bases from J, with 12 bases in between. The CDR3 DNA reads TGCGCCAGCAGCCAAGATACGAGGGTCCCCACCGGGGAGCTGTTTTTT. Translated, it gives CASSQDTRVPTGELFF.

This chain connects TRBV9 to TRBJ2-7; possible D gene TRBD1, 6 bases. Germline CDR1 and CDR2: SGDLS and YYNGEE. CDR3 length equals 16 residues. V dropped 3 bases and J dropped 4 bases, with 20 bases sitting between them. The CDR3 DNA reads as TGTGCCAGCAGCGCCCTTCCGGGACAAATAAGGTACGAGCAGTACTTC. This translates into CASSALPGQIRYEQYF.

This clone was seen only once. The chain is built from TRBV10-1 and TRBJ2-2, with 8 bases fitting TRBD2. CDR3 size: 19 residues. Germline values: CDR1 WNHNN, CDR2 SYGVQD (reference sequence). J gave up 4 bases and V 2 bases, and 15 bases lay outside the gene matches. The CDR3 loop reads CASSEPRGGLTSSTGELFF. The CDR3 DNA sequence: TGCGCCAGCAGTGAGCCACGCGGGGGGCTGACCTCGAGCACCGGGGAGCTGTTTTTT.

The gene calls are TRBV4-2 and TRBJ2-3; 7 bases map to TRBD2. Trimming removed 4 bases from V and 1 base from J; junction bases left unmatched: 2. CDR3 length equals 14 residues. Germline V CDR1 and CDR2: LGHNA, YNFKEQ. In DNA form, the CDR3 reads TGTGCCAGCAGCCCCACTAGCGGCACAGATACGCAGTATTTT. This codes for CASSPTSGTDTQYF.

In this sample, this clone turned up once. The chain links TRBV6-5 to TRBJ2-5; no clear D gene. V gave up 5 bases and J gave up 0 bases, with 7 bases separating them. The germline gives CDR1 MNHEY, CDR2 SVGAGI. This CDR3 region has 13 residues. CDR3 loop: CASSPANQETQYF. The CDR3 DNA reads TGTGCCAGCAGTCCAGCGAACCAAGAGACCCAGTACTTC.

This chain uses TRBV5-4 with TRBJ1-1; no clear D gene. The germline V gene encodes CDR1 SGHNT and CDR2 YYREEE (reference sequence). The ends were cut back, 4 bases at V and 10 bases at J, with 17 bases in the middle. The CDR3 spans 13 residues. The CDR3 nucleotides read TGTGCCAGCAGCCCCCCAGGCGGCGAGGGAGCTTTCTTT. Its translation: CASSPPGGEGAFF.

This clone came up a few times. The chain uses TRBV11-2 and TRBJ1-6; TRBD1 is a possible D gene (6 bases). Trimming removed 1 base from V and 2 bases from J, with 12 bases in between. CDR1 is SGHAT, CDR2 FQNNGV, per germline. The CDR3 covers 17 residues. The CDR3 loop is CASSLARTDTYNSPLHF. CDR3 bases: TGTGCCAGCAGCTTAGCCCGGACAGACACCTATAATTCACCCCTCCACTTT.

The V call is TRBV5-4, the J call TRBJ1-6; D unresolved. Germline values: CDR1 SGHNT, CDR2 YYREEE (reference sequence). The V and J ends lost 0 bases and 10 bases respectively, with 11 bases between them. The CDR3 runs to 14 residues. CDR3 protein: CASSLVPPRSPLHF. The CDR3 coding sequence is TGTGCCAGCAGCTTGGTTCCTCCCAGGTCACCCCTCCACTTT.

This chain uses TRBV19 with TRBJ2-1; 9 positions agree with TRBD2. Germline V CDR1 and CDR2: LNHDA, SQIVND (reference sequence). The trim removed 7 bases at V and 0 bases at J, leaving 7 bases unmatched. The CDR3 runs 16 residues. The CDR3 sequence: CASTFSGGSSYNEQFF. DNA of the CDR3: TGTGCCAGTACCTTTAGCGGGGGTAGCTCCTACAATGAGCAGTTCTTC.

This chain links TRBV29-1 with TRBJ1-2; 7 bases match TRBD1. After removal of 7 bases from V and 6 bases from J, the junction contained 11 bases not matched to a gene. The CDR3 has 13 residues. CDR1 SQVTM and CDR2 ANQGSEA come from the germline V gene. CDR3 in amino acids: CSGGGRGFDGYTF. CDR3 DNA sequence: TGCAGCGGGGGTGGCAGGGGGTTCGATGGCTACACCTTC.

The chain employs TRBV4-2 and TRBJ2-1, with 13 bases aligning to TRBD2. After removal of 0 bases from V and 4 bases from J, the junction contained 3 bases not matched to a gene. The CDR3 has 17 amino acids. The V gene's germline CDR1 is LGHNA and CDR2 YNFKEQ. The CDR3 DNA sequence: TGTGCCAGCAGCCAAGAAGCGACTAGCGGGGGGTACAATGAGCAGTTCTTC. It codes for CASSQEATSGGYNEQFF.

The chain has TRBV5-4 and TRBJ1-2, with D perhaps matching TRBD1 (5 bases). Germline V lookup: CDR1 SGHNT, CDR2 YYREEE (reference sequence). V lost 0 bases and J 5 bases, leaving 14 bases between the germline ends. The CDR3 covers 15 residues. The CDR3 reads CASSLVGGIEYGYTF. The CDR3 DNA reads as TGTGCCAGCAGCTTGGTTGGGGGGATAGAGTATGGCTACACCTTC. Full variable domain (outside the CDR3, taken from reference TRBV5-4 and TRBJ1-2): ETGVTQSPTHLIKTRGQQVTLRCSSQSGHNTVSWYQQALGQGPQFIFQYYREEENGRGNFPPRFSGLQFPNYSSELNVNALELDDSALYLCASSLVGGIEYGYTFGSGTRLTVV.

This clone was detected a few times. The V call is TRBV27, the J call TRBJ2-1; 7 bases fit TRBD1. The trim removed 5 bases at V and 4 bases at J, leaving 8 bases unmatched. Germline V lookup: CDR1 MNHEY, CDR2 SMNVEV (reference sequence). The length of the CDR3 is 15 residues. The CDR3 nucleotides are TGTGCCAGCAGTACAGACAGGGTTTTATACAATGAGCAGTTCTTC. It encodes CASSTDRVLYNEQFF.

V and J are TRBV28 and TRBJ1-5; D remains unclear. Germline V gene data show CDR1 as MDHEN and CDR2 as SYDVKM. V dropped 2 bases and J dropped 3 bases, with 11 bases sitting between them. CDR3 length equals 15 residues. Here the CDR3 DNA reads TGTGCCAGCAGTTTAAGTGGAGACGTCAATCAGCCCCAGCATTTT. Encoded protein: CASSLSGDVNQPQHF.

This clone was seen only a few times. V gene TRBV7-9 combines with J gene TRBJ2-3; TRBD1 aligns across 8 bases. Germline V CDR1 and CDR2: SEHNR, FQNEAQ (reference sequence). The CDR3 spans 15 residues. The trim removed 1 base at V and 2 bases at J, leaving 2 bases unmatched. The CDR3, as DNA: TGTGCCAGCAGCTTAGGGACAGGGAACACAGATACGCAGTATTTT. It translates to CASSLGTGNTDTQYF.

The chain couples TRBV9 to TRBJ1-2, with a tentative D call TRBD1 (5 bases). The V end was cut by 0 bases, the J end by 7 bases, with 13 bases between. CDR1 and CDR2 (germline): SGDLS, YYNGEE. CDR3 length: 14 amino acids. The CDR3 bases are TGTGCCAGCAGCGTAGACGCCAGGGATCTTGGCTACACCTTC. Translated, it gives CASSVDARDLGYTF.

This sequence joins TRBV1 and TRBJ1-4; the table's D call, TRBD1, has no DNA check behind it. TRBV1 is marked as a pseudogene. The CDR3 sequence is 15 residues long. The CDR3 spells CTSSPSQGIDEKLFF. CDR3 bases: TGCACCAGCAGCCCCAGTCAGGGTATAGATGAAAAACTGTTTTTT.

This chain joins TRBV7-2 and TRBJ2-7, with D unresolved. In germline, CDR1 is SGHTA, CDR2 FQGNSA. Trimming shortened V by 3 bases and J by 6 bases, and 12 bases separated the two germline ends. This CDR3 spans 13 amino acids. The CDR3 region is CASSLRIKSEQYF. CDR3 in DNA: TGTGCCAGCAGCTTGAGAATTAAGTCCGAGCAGTACTTC.

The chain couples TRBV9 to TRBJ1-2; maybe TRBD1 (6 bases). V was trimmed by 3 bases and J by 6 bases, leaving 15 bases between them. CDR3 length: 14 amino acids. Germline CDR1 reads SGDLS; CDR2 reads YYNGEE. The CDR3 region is CASSGWTVKDGYTF. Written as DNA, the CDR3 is TGTGCCAGCAGCGGCTGGACAGTCAAAGATGGCTACACCTTC.